Shown below are 2 T cell receptor beta chains from a single sample sequenced in a study of cytomegalovirus exposure and HLA in healthy donors. Using immunoSEQ multiplex PCR, the repertoire was profiled, and TCRdb retains in-frame clones only, with some absent. The sample carries hundreds of thousands of clones, roughly 83% recorded once. Sequenced input: PBMCs. The receptor source for this set is a young woman in good health and CMV-seronegative.

This clone has ten or more counts. The chain is built from TRBV18 and TRBJ2-7, with a weak D call TRBD1 (6 bases). Germline CDR1 and CDR2: KGHSH and LQKENI. Deletions cut 2 bases from V and 6 bases from J, with 11 bases between. The CDR3 is 13 residues long. The CDR3 nucleotides are TGTGCCAGCTCACCAACACAGGGATCCGAGCAGTACTTC. Translation: CASSPTQGSEQYF.

The chain carries TRBV5-4 and TRBJ1-2; 7 bases align to TRBD1. This CDR3 spans 14 amino acids. V dropped 4 bases and J dropped 6; count of bases not matched to a gene: 9. Germline V gene lookup returns CDR1 SGHNT and CDR2 YYREEE (reference sequence). The CDR3 loop reads CASSPARGQNGYTF. The CDR3 DNA reads as TGTGCCAGCAGCCCAGCCAGGGGACAGAATGGCTACACCTTC.